This TCR beta chain was obtained from a study of blood T cell repertoires in COVID-19 (dated by TCRdb to about 2020). The study in broad terms: The collaborator samples originated in the United States, Italy and Spain and spanned the acute and convalescent phases of COVID-19. The prospective study material was composed of cDNA or gDNA derived from T cells, B-cell-depleted T cells, or PBMCs. A freely available public database, intended as a resource for researchers studying the immune response to SARS-CoV-2, is where the repertoires were released. Where available, HLA class I and class II types were taken from metadata supplied by the sample provider and were not determined by assay-based typing. The sample metadata nearly always contained a de-identified subject ID, COVID-19 status, age in years and sex. The dataset comprised deeply sampled blood TCRbeta repertoires from subjects exposed to, actively infected with, or recovered from COVID-19. Samples were obtained from the ongoing ImmuneRACE study (first 160 participants) and from 1,254 subjects provided by 6 global collaborators. What the study reported, not specific to this receptor: The quantity of clinical and demographic metadata differed by source and by participant and was supplied without curation.

TCRbeta CDR3 regions were amplified from genomic DNA using the immunoSEQ Assay, a bias-controlled multiplex PCR. As for the original processing: Nucleated cell counts per sample were estimated from amplification of reference gene primers within the assay. To quantify the absolute abundance of each unique TCRbeta CDR3 rearrangement, sequence reads were collapsed and filtered. For each sample, productive Simpson clonality was calculated as the square root of Simpson's diversity index over productive rearrangements. TCRdb provides this immuneACCESS table in a form limited to in-frame rearrangements. Some clones are lacking; in checked studies, under half of them reflect an unresolved V gene, and why the rest are absent is not known. From that table come the V and J calls and clone size; the DNA was used to work out D and trimming. The sample contains over 200,000 clones, approximately 90% of them found a single time. The biggest ten clones account for less than 14% of the sample.

Participants in the prospective study were aged roughly 18 to 100 years, lived in about two dozen United States geographic areas, and enrolled through a virtual design. To assign participants to cohorts, the prospective study relied on clinical history that participants themselves reported in a screening survey and a study questionnaire. Recovered participants in ImmuneRACE Cohort 3 were defined by two consecutive negative NP/OP PCR tests, clearance by a healthcare professional, or resolution of symptoms. In the prospective study, mobile phlebotomists collected whole blood, serum and a nasopharyngeal or oropharyngeal swab from each participant. Participants in the prospective study had the option to provide additional blood draws and questionnaires over a roughly 2-month period. Before DNA extraction, blood samples from the prospective study were shipped at room temperature or frozen. This clone was seen once. Its recognized antigen is unknown. No quality values exist for individual bases; no much larger clone is one base distant.

Its CDR3 holds 17 amino acids, cysteine through phenylalanine. The entry retains the CDR3 DNA only, 51 bases that are in frame from base 1. Per the germline V gene, SNHLY is the CDR1 and FYNNEI is the CDR2. V is clipped by 7 bases and J by 1 base, and the sequence between their germline boundaries is 20 bases long. The chain couples TRBV2 to TRBJ1-5, and TRBD1 may be the D gene, going by 6 matching bases. The TCR sequence derives from a man aged 25-45 years who had recovered from COVID-19. The source material was PBMCs or T cells enriched from blood (not recorded which). In nucleotide form, the sequence is TGTGCCAGCAAAAGGGATATCCTCGGACAGAGCAATCAGCCCCAGCATTTT. Its coded protein is CASKRDILGQSNQPQHF.